One and the same sample provided the 22 T cell receptor beta chains below, sequenced in a study of blood T cell repertoires in COVID-19. Repertoires were generated with immunoSEQ multiplex PCR, while TCRdb's copy carries only in-frame clones and drops some. The table records about 270,000 clones, approximately 86% of them present only once. The specimen sequenced was PBMCs or T cells enriched from blood (not recorded which). These TCRs come from a woman in her late teens or twenties who had recovered from COVID-19.

This chain uses TRBV5-8 with TRBJ1-5; 7 bases are shared with TRBD1. The trim removed 1 base at V and 5 bases at J, leaving 6 bases unmatched. In germline, CDR1 is SGHTS, CDR2 YDEGEE. The CDR3 runs to 15 residues. The CDR3 loop reads CASSLFTGVHQPQHF. CDR3 DNA sequence: TGTGCCAGCAGCTTGTTCACAGGGGTCCATCAGCCCCAGCATTTT.

This clone was seen a single time. The chain carries TRBV29-1 and TRBJ1-1; D gene ambiguous. The germline CDR1 and CDR2 sequences are SQVTM and ANQGSEA. The CDR3 is 10 amino acids. V was trimmed by 0 bases and J by 10 bases, leaving 6 bases between them. The CDR3 DNA reads as TGCAGCGTTGAAGATGAGGGAGCTTTCTTT. It is translated as CSVEDEGAFF.

This clone was detected once. The rearrangement joins TRBV10-3 to TRBJ1-5, with TRBD1 matching over 9 bases. Unmatched junction bases numbered 4, after V lost 6 bases and J lost 7 bases. Per germline, CDR1 ENHRY and CDR2 SYGVKD. This CDR3 region has 13 residues. The CDR3, as DNA: TGTGCCATCAGGGGACAGGGAGGACAGCCCCAGCATTTT. Amino acids: CAIRGQGGQPQHF.

This clone was seen a few times. The chain uses TRBV7-9 and TRBJ1-2; 7 bases fit TRBD1. This CDR3 contains 16 residues. Germline V gene lookup returns CDR1 SEHNR and CDR2 FQNEAQ (reference sequence). Trimming at V came to 5 bases and at J to 5 bases, leaving 14 bases not matched to a gene. This chain's CDR3 is CASSHPKTQGGYGYTF. CDR3 nucleotide sequence: TGTGCCAGCAGCCATCCAAAGACTCAGGGGGGATATGGCTACACCTTC.

The genes are TRBV10-3 and TRBJ1-1; D call uncertain. Trimming removed 3 bases at V and 0 bases at J, with 17 bases between. There are 17 residues in the CDR3. Germline CDR1 reads ENHRY; CDR2 reads SYGVKD. The CDR3 loop is CAISDPGRDNMNTEAFF. CDR3 nucleotide sequence: TGTGCCATCAGTGACCCCGGGAGGGATAACATGAACACTGAAGCTTTCTTT.

This clone was counted many times. The chain couples TRBV7-3 to TRBJ2-1; D is perhaps TRBD2 (5 bases). The V gene's germline CDR1 is SGHTA and CDR2 FQGTGA. The CDR3 has 15 amino acids. Trimming removed 5 bases at V and 0 bases at J, with 11 bases between. For the CDR3, the DNA is TGTGCCAGCAGCGCGGACTTCTACTCCTACAATGAGCAGTTCTTC. This translates into CASSADFYSYNEQFF. The entire variable domain, with the rest obtained from reference TRBV7-3 and TRBJ2-1, is as follows: GAGVSQTPSNKVTEKGKYVELRCDPISGHTALYWYRQSLGQGPEFLIYFQGTGAADDSGLPNDRFFAVRPEGSVSTLKIQRTERGDSAVYLCASSADFYSYNEQFFGPGTRLTVL.

The chain links TRBV15 to TRBJ2-5; 7 bases map to TRBD2. Germline-derived CDR1 and CDR2 are LNHNV and YYDKDF (reference sequence). Trimming took 4 bases from V and 5 from J; bases not matched to a gene: 10. The CDR3 contains 15 residues. The CDR3 spells CATSTEGGSFETQYF. CDR3 bases: TGTGCCACCAGCACCGAAGGCGGGAGCTTTGAGACCCAGTACTTC.

This clone was seen a single time. The chain joins TRBV10-2 to TRBJ1-6, with D perhaps matching TRBD1 (5 bases). CDR3 length equals 16 residues. Germline V CDR1 and CDR2: WSHSY, SAAADI. V lost 0 bases and J lost 5, with 11 bases in between. The CDR3 is CASSESRGGDNSPLHF. The DNA for the CDR3 is TGCGCCAGCAGTGAGTCACGCGGGGGGGATAATTCACCCCTCCACTTT.

The chain recombines TRBV9 with TRBJ1-2; no clear D gene. Trimming took off 0 bases at V and 0 bases at J, with 12 bases between the two ends. Per the germline V gene, CDR1 is SGDLS and CDR2 is YYNGEE. The CDR3 has 16 amino acids. CDR3 nucleotide sequence: TGTGCCAGCAGCGTAGGGTACAGAAGAACTAACTATGGCTACACCTTC. Its translation is CASSVGYRRTNYGYTF. Full variable domain (outside the CDR3, taken from reference TRBV9 and TRBJ1-2): DSGVTQTPKHLITATGQRVTLRCSPRSGDLSVYWYQQSLDQGLQFLIQYYNGEERAKGNILERFSAQQFPDLHSELNLSSLELGDSALYFCASSVGYRRTNYGYTFGSGTRLTVV.

The chain links TRBV30 to TRBJ1-2, with D maybe TRBD1 (6 bases). Germline CDR1 GTSNPN, CDR2 SVGIG (reference sequence). V shed 2 bases and J shed 6 bases, with 13 bases lying between them. The CDR3 loop spans 13 amino acids. The DNA of the CDR3 is TGTGCCTGGAGTAAGGGAGGGGGTAATGGCTACACCTTC. Protein: CAWSKGGGNGYTF.

J is TRBJ1-4 and V is TRBV5-8; TRBD1 matches 8 bases. There are 13 residues in the CDR3. V shed 3 bases and J 8 bases; nucleotides not matched to a gene: 3. Per the germline V gene, CDR1 is SGHTS and CDR2 is YDEGEE. The CDR3 sequence is CASSWDRPEKLFF. As DNA, the CDR3 is TGTGCCAGCAGCTGGGACAGGCCAGAAAAACTGTTTTTT. The variable domain in full, completed from reference TRBV5-8 and TRBJ1-4, reads EAGVTQSPTHLIKTRGQQATLRCSPISGHTSVYWYQQALGLGLQFLLWYDEGEERNRGNFPPRFSGRQFPNYSSELNVNALELEDSALYLCASSWDRPEKLFFGSGTQLSVL.

This clone has a single count. The chain couples TRBV12-3 or TRBV12-4 to TRBJ2-7; D possibly corresponds to TRBD2 (5 bases). The ends were cut back, 6 bases at V and 6 bases at J, with 15 bases in the middle. The CDR3 loop spans 13 amino acids. The CDR3 loop is CASRKPEGVEQYF. In nucleotides, the CDR3 is TGTGCCAGCAGAAAGCCCGAGGGCGTCGAGCAGTACTTC.

The gene calls are TRBV5-1 and TRBJ2-7; tentative D call: TRBD1 (6 bases). CDR1 SGHRS and CDR2 YFSETQ come from the germline V gene. CDR3 length: 16 residues. V was shortened by 0 bases and J by 2 bases, with 15 bases between the two germline ends. The CDR3, as DNA: TGCGCCAGCAGCTTGGCCGGCGGACAGACCACCTACGAGCAGTACTTC. As protein: CASSLAGGQTTYEQYF.

This chain uses TRBV3-1 (or the pseudogene TRBV3-2) with TRBJ1-2; D unresolved. The germline V gene encodes CDR1 LGHDT and CDR2 YNNKEL (reference sequence). V gave up 0 bases and J gave up 3 bases, with 11 bases separating them. This CDR3 has 15 residues. This CDR3 reads CASSQEIGGYYGYTF. The CDR3 DNA is TGTGCCAGCAGCCAAGAGATAGGAGGGTACTATGGCTACACCTTC.

The chain carries TRBV12-3 or TRBV12-4 and TRBJ2-6; weak D call: TRBD2 (5 bases). This CDR3 contains 13 residues. V lost 6 bases and J 4 bases, leaving 7 bases between the germline ends. CDR3 sequence: CASSRGGANVLTF. CDR3 in DNA: TGTGCCAGCAGCCGGGGAGGGGCCAACGTCCTGACTTTC.

The chain joins TRBV7-2 to TRBJ1-1, with 7 bases identical to TRBD1. The CDR3 is 17 amino acids. V shed 2 bases and J 0 bases; nucleotides not matched to a gene: 9. Germline loops: CDR1 SGHTA, CDR2 FQGNSA. CDR3: CASSLSGGGIMNTEAFF. CDR3 bases: TGTGCCAGCAGCTTATCGGGAGGGGGCATCATGAACACTGAAGCTTTCTTT.

This sequence joins TRBV27 and TRBJ1-2; a possible D gene is TRBD1 (5 bases). Germline CDR1 MNHEY, CDR2 SMNVEV (reference sequence). With 6 bases removed from V and 4 bases from J, the gap between germline ends came to 18 bases. There are 15 residues in the CDR3. The CDR3 nucleotides are TGTGCCAGCAGATTGACGAGGGACTCAGGCTATGGCTACACCTTC. Amino acid sequence: CASRLTRDSGYGYTF.

The table lists this clone with a few counts. CDR3 loop: CASGEGLREQFF. For the CDR3, the DNA is TGTGCCAGCGGAGAGGGACTAAGGGAGCAGTTCTTC. The chain has TRBV3-1 (or the pseudogene TRBV3-2) and TRBJ2-1; 7 nucleotides align to TRBD2. J lost 10 bases, V lost 8 bases, and 8 bases had no gene match. The CDR3 runs 12 residues. CDR1 and CDR2 (germline): LGHDT, YNNKEL (reference sequence).

The chain uses TRBV9 and TRBJ2-7, with 7 positions matching TRBD1. Germline loops: CDR1 SGDLS, CDR2 YYNGEE. This CDR3 comprises 15 residues. The junction had 6 bases not matched to a gene; V was cut back by 3 bases and J by 0 bases. CDR3 DNA sequence: TGTGCCAGCAGCGGGACAGGAAAGTCCTCCTACGAGCAGTACTTC. It codes for CASSGTGKSSYEQYF.

The chain is built from TRBV3-1 (or the pseudogene TRBV3-2) and TRBJ1-2; 10 bases agree with TRBD1. Germline CDR1 LGHDT, CDR2 YNNKEL (reference sequence). The CDR3 covers 17 residues. V was pared by 0 bases and J by 7 bases, with 11 bases of the junction left unmatched. The CDR3 region has the DNA TGTGCCAGCAGCCAAGACCGGGACAGGGGCAAATCTTTTGGCTACACCTTC. Amino acids: CASSQDRDRGKSFGYTF.

The rearrangement links TRBV6-4 to TRBJ2-3, with TRBD2 identical over 9 bases. This CDR3 region has 17 residues. Germline CDR1 MRHNA, CDR2 SNTAGT. The J segment lost 4 bases and the V segment lost 0 bases, leaving 8 bases of the junction unmatched. CDR3 sequence reads: CASSDSGLANGADTQYF. For the CDR3, the DNA is TGTGCCAGCAGTGACTCGGGACTAGCTAATGGAGCAGATACGCAGTATTTT.

The rearrangement uses TRBV4-1 and TRBJ2-1; 10 bases line up with TRBD2. Germline loops: CDR1 MGHRA, CDR2 YSYEKL. This CDR3 spans 16 amino acids. Unmatched junction bases numbered 8, after V lost 2 bases and J lost 7 bases. CDR3 sequence reads: CASSQTSGKGRNEQFF. Written as DNA, the CDR3 is TGCGCCAGCAGCCAAACTAGCGGGAAGGGGCGGAATGAGCAGTTCTTC.